This T cell receptor beta chain came from a study of T cells in Graves' hyperthyroidism and ophthalmopathy. Findings and caveats of the study: Ophthalmopathy stood apart from stable hyperthyroidism in a 13 V-J model. Within blood appeared most thyroid clonotypes that had expanded above 0.001.

Germline V CDR1 and CDR2: MGHRA, YSYEKL. The CDR3 runs to 15 residues. Trimming took off 0 bases at V and 2 bases at J, with 9 bases between the two ends. This clonotype has just a few counts. Its matching antigen is unknown. Extraction of PBMCs used 8 to 10 ml of fresh peripheral blood. Researchers amplified the TCR beta CDR3 regions from RNA transcripts. First-round RT-PCR with HTBI primers amplified the TCR CDR3 region. One entry per CDR3 protein results from TCRdb running MiXCR on the multiplex PCR reads. This sample has around 690,000 distinct CDR3 sequences, with approximately 15% found just once.

Material for sequencing was blood. The clonotype originates from a middle-aged man with Graves' hyperthyroidism. The genes are TRBV4-1 and TRBJ2-3; the D is unclear. Here the CDR3 DNA reads TGCGCCAGCAGCCAAGACTCCGGGTCCACAGATACGCAGTATTTT. Its translation: CASSQDSGSTDTQYF.